These 30 T cell receptor beta chains originate from one sample sequenced in a study of blood T cells in healthy people across ages (dated by TCRdb to between 2014 and 2017). Receptor libraries were prepared by 5' RACE. Instrument on record: Illumina HiSeq 2500. A second PCR of about 7 to 12 cycles was run with a J-beta primer mix and a sample-barcoded 5' primer. TCRdb took the public reads, trimmed them with fastp at Q25, ran MiXCR for clone calling and kept in-frame beta chains. Entries are consolidated by CDR3 protein sequence, retaining the most common genes and DNA. A total of about a million distinct CDR3 sequences appear in this sample, about two fifths of them only once. The top ten clonotypes cover roughly 14% of the sample. Sequenced sample: blood. The receptors derive from a young man in good health.

This clonotype was seen a few times. The germline gene is not matched at one end of the junction; a read error may be the cause. The chain is built from TRBV24-1 and TRBJ2-1; the D gene could be TRBD1 or TRBD2 (7 bases each). Per germline, CDR1 KGHDR and CDR2 SFDVKD. The CDR3 is made up of 16 amino acids. The CDR3 loop is CATSALGGDSYNEQFF. The CDR3 coding sequence is TGTGCCACCAGTGCTTTGGGAGGGGACAGCTACAATGAGCAGTTCTTC.

V and J are TRBV9 and TRBJ2-1; 7 nucleotides line up with TRBD1. CDR1 and CDR2 from the germline V gene are SGDLS and YYNGEE. The CDR3 extends over 16 amino acids. Trimming removed 2 bases from V and 10 bases from J; junction bases left unmatched: 15. In DNA form, the CDR3 reads TGTGCCAGCAGCGTTAACAGGGGCTACAAATCTGAGGAGCAGTTCTTC. This encodes CASSVNRGYKSEEQFF.

Only a few counts were recorded for this clonotype. The chain recombines TRBV20-1 with TRBJ2-5; a possible D gene is TRBD2 (5 bases). With 5 bases removed from V and 2 bases from J, the gap between germline ends came to 15 bases. CDR1 is DFQATT, CDR2 SNEGSKA, per germline (reference sequence). The CDR3 runs to 14 residues. The CDR3 sequence is CSAPRGADQETQYF. Written as DNA, the CDR3 is TGCAGTGCTCCCCGGGGAGCGGATCAAGAGACCCAGTACTTC.

V is TRBV13 and J is TRBJ1-1; unclear D gene. Per the germline V gene, CDR1 is PRHDT and CDR2 is FYEKMQ (reference sequence). Trimming removed 5 bases at V and 1 base at J, with 11 bases between. This CDR3 has 14 residues. The DNA for the CDR3 is TGTGCCAGCAGCCCCCGGCGGAAGAACACTGAAGCTTTCTTT. Amino acids: CASSPRRKNTEAFF.

In its sample, this clonotype was seen a few times. The chain employs TRBV6-2 or TRBV6-3 and TRBJ2-1; no firm D call. Germline V CDR1 and CDR2: MNHEY, SVGEGT. V was shortened by 6 bases and J by 0 bases, with 12 bases between the two germline ends. CDR3 length equals 15 residues. CDR3 residues: CASRPTDNSYNEQFF. The CDR3 DNA reads TGTGCCAGCAGGCCAACAGATAACTCCTACAATGAGCAGTTCTTC.

The sample holds a few counts of this clonotype. The chain links TRBV29-1 to TRBJ2-7, with a tentative D call TRBD2 (7 bases). Matching the DNA end better, TRBJ2-5 makes the J call doubtful. This CDR3 has 13 amino acids. Germline assignment: CDR1 SQVTM and CDR2 ANQGSEA. CDR3 protein: CSVESGGPETQYF. The CDR3 DNA is TGCAGCGTTGAATCCGGGGGGCCGGAGACCCAGTACTTC.

This clonotype was detected a few times. This chain links TRBV7-2 with TRBJ1-2; tentative D call: TRBD1 (5 bases). In germline, CDR1 is SGHTA, CDR2 FQGNSA. V shed 1 base and J shed 2 bases, with 17 bases lying between them. The CDR3 is 17 amino acids. CDR3 coding DNA: TGTGCCAGCAGCTTAGGATCGGGGGGGACGGGGAACTATGGCTACACCTTC. It specifies CASSLGSGGTGNYGYTF.

This clonotype was seen a few times. The chain employs TRBV4-2 and TRBJ1-1, with 8 bases that match TRBD1. This CDR3 contains 14 residues. Germline trimming cut 3 bases from V and 3 bases from J; bases unmatched to any gene: 3. CDR1 and CDR2 (germline): LGHNA, YNFKEQ. The CDR3 DNA sequence: TGTGCCAGCAGCCAGCTGGACAGGGACACTGAAGCTTTCTTT. It is translated as CASSQLDRDTEAFF.

This clonotype was observed at least ten times. The rearrangement joins TRBV5-4 to TRBJ2-3; the D gene could be TRBD1 or TRBD2 (6 bases each). Germline V CDR1 and CDR2: SGHNT, YYREEE (reference sequence). V lost 2 bases and J 3 bases, leaving 10 bases between the germline ends. This CDR3 comprises 14 residues. CDR3 coding DNA: TGTGCCAGCAGCTTTCAGGGGAGGACAGATACGCAGTATTTT. This gives the protein CASSFQGRTDTQYF.

The V and J genes are TRBV5-1 and TRBJ2-3; D is undetermined. The CDR3 covers 13 residues. Germline CDR1 is SGHRS and CDR2 is YFSETQ. V gave up 8 bases and J gave up 1 base, with 11 bases separating them. The CDR3 DNA is TGCGCCAGTAAAGGGTTCGGCACAGATACGCAGTATTTT. Its protein is CASKGFGTDTQYF.

The chain employs TRBV12-3 or TRBV12-4 and TRBJ2-4, with 9 bases fitting TRBD1. The CDR3 contains 14 residues. V lost 5 bases and J lost 13; bases outside the gene matches: 12. CDR3: CASSPTGTGKEQYF. For the CDR3, the DNA is TGTGCCAGCAGTCCTACCGGGACAGGGAAAGAGCAGTACTTC.

The count of this clonotype is one. The V call is TRBV20-1, the J call TRBJ2-5; D is undetermined. The J call may be in error: the DNA end matches TRBJ2-7 better. Germline V gives CDR1 DFQATT, CDR2 SNEGSKA (reference sequence). This CDR3 spans 11 amino acids. The CDR3 reads CSALENYEQYF. In DNA, the CDR3 is TGCAGTGCTCTCGAGAACTACGAGCAGTACTTC.

The gene calls are TRBV20-1 and TRBJ1-6; TRBD1 agrees at 7 bases. CDR3 length: 14 residues. Germline trimming cut 6 bases from V and 14 bases from J; bases unmatched to any gene: 16. Germline values: CDR1 DFQATT, CDR2 SNEGSKA (reference sequence). The CDR3 region has the DNA TGCAGTGCGAGGGGACAGTGGGGGACTAGTACCCTCCACTTT. Amino acid sequence: CSARGQWGTSTLHF.

The chain carries TRBV5-1 and TRBJ1-6; no clear D. Germline assignment: CDR1 SGHRS and CDR2 YFSETQ. V was clipped by 0 bases and J by 8 bases, with 9 bases between them. The CDR3 is made up of 14 amino acids. CDR3 DNA: TGCGCCAGCAGCTTGGAACCTTTAGATTCACCCCTCCACTTT. The encoded protein is CASSLEPLDSPLHF. The full variable domain, with the rest looked up from reference TRBV5-1 and TRBJ1-6, is KAGVTQTPRYLIKTRGQQVTLSCSPISGHRSVSWYQQTPGQGLQFLFEYFSETQRNKGNFPGRFSGRQFSNSRSEMNVSTLELGDSALYLCASSLEPLDSPLHFGNGTRLTVT.

The chain has TRBV18 and TRBJ2-1; D ambiguous. V was clipped by 10 bases and J by 7 bases, with 14 bases between them. This CDR3 is 12 amino acids long. CDR1 and CDR2 (germline): KGHSH, LQKENI. The CDR3 protein is CANSPMGNEQFF. The CDR3, as DNA: TGTGCCAACTCCCCAATGGGGAATGAGCAGTTCTTC.

The chain uses TRBV12-3 or TRBV12-4 and TRBJ2-1; no clear D gene. Near its end, the DNA agrees better with TRBJ2-7, so the J call may be wrong. The CDR3 covers 15 residues. CDR3 DNA sequence: TGTGCCAGCAGTTTAGGCCCCCACACCTACAATGAGCAGTACTTC. Its protein product is CASSLGPHTYNEQYF.

This clonotype was counted a few times. CDR3 nucleotides: TGCAGTGCTAGAGTGACTAGCGGGGTCACAGATACGCAGTATTTT. It translates to CSARVTSGVTDTQYF. The chain employs TRBV20-1 and TRBJ2-3; TRBD2 matches 11 bases. J lost 2 bases, V lost 1 base, and 2 bases had no gene match. There are 15 residues in the CDR3. Germline loops: CDR1 DFQATT, CDR2 SNEGSKA (reference sequence).

This chain joins TRBV20-1 and TRBJ1-2; maybe TRBD1 (6 bases). Germline V gene sequence: CDR1 DFQATT, CDR2 SNEGSKA (reference sequence). With 5 bases removed from V and 3 bases from J, the gap between germline ends came to 16 bases. The CDR3 has 14 residues. The DNA of the CDR3 is TGCAGTGCTGGGGGCCAGGGAAACGACTATGGCTACACCTTC. Its translation: CSAGGQGNDYGYTF.

The gene calls are TRBV2 and TRBJ1-2, with D unresolved. Germline V gene sequence: CDR1 SNHLY, CDR2 FYNNEI. The V gene lost 0 bases and the J gene lost 11 bases, with 13 bases spanning the gap. CDR3 length: 13 residues. Here the CDR3 reads CASSEAIGGGYTF. In DNA form, the CDR3 reads TGTGCCAGCAGTGAAGCTATCGGAGGCGGTTACACCTTC.

Many counts were recorded for this clonotype. The V gene is TRBV7-2, the J gene TRBJ2-7; D is perhaps TRBD2 (5 bases). V was pared by 2 bases and J by 2 bases, with 7 bases between. Germline V lookup: CDR1 SGHTA, CDR2 FQGNSA. This CDR3 comprises 13 residues. CDR3: CASSLSGPYEQYF. In nucleotides, the CDR3 is TGTGCCAGCAGCTTAAGCGGTCCCTACGAGCAGTACTTC.

The chain links TRBV7-6 to TRBJ1-4, with 7 bases fitting TRBD1. CDR3 length: 17 amino acids. Germline CDR1 SGHVS, CDR2 FNYEAQ. J lost 8 bases, V lost 5 bases, and 17 bases had no gene match. CDR3 nucleotide sequence: TGTGCCAGCAGCCAATTGGCAGGGGGAACATCACTAGAAAAACTGTTTTTT. Amino acids: CASSQLAGGTSLEKLFF.

The rearrangement joins TRBV6-2 or TRBV6-3 to TRBJ2-1; D is possibly TRBD2 (6 bases). CDR1 is MNHEY and CDR2 is SVGEGT in the germline V gene. The CDR3 contains 14 residues. V shed 2 bases and J shed 8 bases, with 13 bases lying between them. The CDR3 spells CASSYLTSIDEQFF. The CDR3 nucleotides are TGTGCCAGCAGTTACCTGACTAGTATCGATGAGCAGTTCTTC.

This clonotype was picked up a small number of times. The CDR3 DNA reads TGTGCCAGCGGCCCGTCCGGGACAGTCTATGGCTACACCTTC. Encoded protein: CASGPSGTVYGYTF. The chain couples TRBV27 to TRBJ1-2, with 7 positions matching TRBD1. CDR3 length equals 14 residues. J lost 4 bases, V lost 8 bases, and 10 bases had no gene match. Germline V gene lookup returns CDR1 MNHEY and CDR2 SMNVEV (reference sequence).

J is TRBJ2-7 and V is TRBV3-1, with D hard to call. V lost 0 bases to trimming and J lost 6 bases, with 12 bases between them. The CDR3 runs 14 residues. Germline CDR1 LGHDT, CDR2 YNNKEL (reference sequence). CDR3 in amino acids: CASSQDPVVGEQYF. In DNA, the CDR3 is TGTGCCAGCAGCCAAGATCCGGTCGTGGGCGAGCAGTACTTC.

This clonotype has just a few counts. The chain uses TRBV2 and TRBJ2-5, with D unresolved. Trimming removed 3 bases from V and 3 bases from J, with 2 bases in between. The CDR3 consists of 11 residues. Germline V gene sequence: CDR1 SNHLY, CDR2 FYNNEI. The DNA for the CDR3 is TGTGCCAGCAGTGATAAAGAGACCCAGTACTTC. Protein product: CASSDKETQYF.

With respect to this clonotype: This may stem from a read error, because a much larger clone lies one nucleotide away. The CDR3 region is CSARGRKNEQYF. CDR3 in DNA: TGCAGTGCTAGAGGTAGAAAAAATGAGCAGTACTTC. This chain joins TRBV20-1 and TRBJ2-5; D gene ambiguous. CDR1 and CDR2 from the germline V gene are DFQATT and SNEGSKA (reference sequence). The CDR3 totals 12 residues. Trimming cost V 1 base and J 11 bases, with 14 bases left between them.

Notes on this clonotype: The junction departs from the called germline gene at one end, perhaps through a read error. The chain recombines TRBV20-1 with TRBJ1-1; no firm D call. This CDR3 contains 11 residues. Germline V gives CDR1 DFQATT, CDR2 SNEGSKA (reference sequence). DNA of the CDR3: TGTGGTTTGGAGGGCAACACTGAAGCTTTCTTT. It is translated as CGLEGNTEAFF.

This clonotype was observed a handful of times. The gene calls are TRBV10-3 and TRBJ2-3; no clear D. The ends were cut back, 0 bases at V and 2 bases at J, with 15 bases in the middle. The CDR3 is made up of 17 amino acids. Germline V gene sequence: CDR1 ENHRY, CDR2 SYGVKD. The CDR3 nucleotides read TGTGCCATCAGTGAGTCTTACGCTACGTCGGTCACAGATACGCAGTATTTT. The encoded protein is CAISESYATSVTDTQYF.

This clonotype was picked up a small number of times. V gene TRBV9 combines with J gene TRBJ2-1; TRBD1 or TRBD2 may be the D gene (5 bases each). Germline V gives CDR1 SGDLS, CDR2 YYNGEE. Deletions cut 1 base from V and 7 bases from J, with 9 bases between. There are 13 residues in the CDR3. The CDR3 reads CASSVSGANEQFF. The DNA for the CDR3 is TGTGCCAGCAGCGTATCCGGGGCAAATGAGCAGTTCTTC.

The chain uses TRBV27 and TRBJ1-4, with a possible D match to TRBD1 (5 bases). This CDR3 is 14 amino acids long. Germline V gene sequence: CDR1 MNHEY, CDR2 SMNVEV (reference sequence). V gave up 6 bases and J gave up 0 bases, with 8 bases separating them. This CDR3 is CASRKQATNEKLFF. The CDR3 region has the DNA TGTGCCAGCAGAAAACAGGCAACTAATGAAAAACTGTTTTTT.